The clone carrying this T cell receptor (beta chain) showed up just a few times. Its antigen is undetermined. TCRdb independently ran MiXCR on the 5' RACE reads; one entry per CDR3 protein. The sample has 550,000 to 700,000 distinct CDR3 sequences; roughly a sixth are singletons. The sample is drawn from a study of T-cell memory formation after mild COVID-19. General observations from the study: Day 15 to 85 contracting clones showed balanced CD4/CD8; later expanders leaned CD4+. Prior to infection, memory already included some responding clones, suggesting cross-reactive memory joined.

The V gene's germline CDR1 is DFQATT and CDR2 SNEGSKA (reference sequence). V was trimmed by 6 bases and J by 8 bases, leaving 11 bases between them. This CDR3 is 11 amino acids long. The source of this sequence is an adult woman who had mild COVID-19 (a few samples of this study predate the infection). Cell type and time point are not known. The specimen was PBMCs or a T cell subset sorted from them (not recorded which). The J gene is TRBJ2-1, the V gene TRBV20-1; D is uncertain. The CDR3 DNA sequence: TGCAGTGCCCCCGGCGGTGATGAGCAGTTCTTC. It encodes CSAPGGDEQFF.